Listed below are T cell receptor beta chains from one sample, sequenced in a study of cytomegalovirus exposure and HLA in healthy donors. This table comes from immunoSEQ multiplex PCR, and its TCRdb copy is limited to in-frame clones, with some not included. The data contain 95,000 to 150,000 clones, just over 65% of them singletons. Sequenced: PBMCs. The source is a man younger than 30 in good health and CMV-seronegative. CDR3s include the opening cysteine and the closing phenylalanine or tryptophan.

CDR3aa	v_gene	j_gene
CASSLTGAGDYNEQFF	TRBV7-2	TRBJ2-1
CASSPPMSGRARGTDTQYF	TRBV7-2	TRBJ2-3
CASSQDYRLRF	TRBV4-1	TRBJ1-2
CASSSQRESTGELFF	TRBV5-4	TRBJ2-2
CASSLELAKNIQYF	TRBV5-4	TRBJ2-4
CASRLQGSGTGELFF	TRBV14	TRBJ2-2
CASSLNNEQFF	TRBV5-6	TRBJ2-1
CAISAQGPPLF	TRBV10-3	TRBJ1-1
CASSTGGGNQPQHF	TRBV4-1	TRBJ1-5
CATSSRRGNYGYTF	TRBV15	TRBJ1-2
CASSPGTGGAYGYTF	TRBV5-4	TRBJ1-2
CASSHRDTNTGELFF	TRBV11-2	TRBJ2-2
CASSLNRVAEQYF	TRBV27	TRBJ2-7
CASSAYGEQFF	TRBV10-1	TRBJ2-1
CASSSIMTGWVQETQYF	TRBV27	TRBJ2-5
CASSFTDYGYTF	TRBV28	TRBJ1-2
CASSLGPQMESFRYEQYF	TRBV7-9	TRBJ2-7
CANRTGGPSTEAFF	TRBV13	TRBJ1-1
CASSPGTGELFF	TRBV11-2	TRBJ2-2
CAWVREAKAAEAFF	TRBV30	TRBJ1-1
CASSGGISSHTTEAFF	TRBV5-4	TRBJ1-1
CASFAGGTDTQYF	TRBV28	TRBJ2-3
CASSLAGTTGGWTEAFF	TRBV5-1	TRBJ1-1
CASSLPREGRTGELFF	TRBV7-9	TRBJ2-2
CATGGVASLKETQYF	TRBV15	TRBJ2-5
CASSPYRGGNEQFF	TRBV27	TRBJ2-1
CASVAGGFTGELFF	TRBV6-5	TRBJ2-2
CASSLRGPVNTEAFF	TRBV5-6	TRBJ1-1
CATSGSPSAVETQYF	TRBV15	TRBJ2-5
CASSPTGNTEAFF	TRBV7-9	TRBJ1-1
CASSSGLPSYEQYF	TRBV7-9	TRBJ2-7
CASSFQRGLYNEQFF	TRBV6-1	TRBJ2-1
CASRPDLLGNEKLFF	TRBV6-5	TRBJ1-4